The T cell receptor (beta chain) under discussion was sequenced for a study of T cells in Graves' hyperthyroidism and ophthalmopathy. The CDR3 regions of TCR beta were amplified from RNA transcripts. An initial round of RT-PCR targeting the TCR CDR3 relied on the HTBI primer set. Each CDR3 protein gets one entry after TCRdb re-called the multiplex PCR reads with MiXCR. The sample records 600,000 or so distinct CDR3 sequences, roughly 46% being singletons. Study-wide findings and caveats: Most clonotypes that expanded in the thyroid above 0.001 also showed up in blood. Ophthalmopathy was told apart from stable hyperthyroidism by a 13 V-J model. Before onset, by a median of about seven months, the model predicted ophthalmopathy.

In regard to this clonotype: Its antigen is not identified.

Germline V gene lookup returns CDR1 MRHNA and CDR2 SNTAGT. With 6 bases removed from V and 0 bases from J, the gap between germline ends came to 6 bases. The CDR3 is 13 amino acids. Source material: peripheral blood or thyroid tissue (not recorded which). The clonotype comes from a woman younger than 35 with Graves' hyperthyroidism. The V gene is TRBV6-4, the J gene TRBJ1-5; D is unclear. The chain's CDR3 is CASSQTSNQPQHF. For the CDR3, the DNA is TGTGCCAGCAGCCAAACTAGCAATCAGCCCCAGCATTTT.